One and the same sample provided the 16 T cell receptor beta chains below, sequenced in a study of T cells after yellow fever vaccination. TCRdb independently ran MiXCR on the 5' RACE reads; one entry per CDR3 protein. The repertoire has some 600,000 distinct CDR3 sequences, approximately 13% of them found once; the top ten carry 14% to 15%. The specimen was PBMCs, collected on the day of the yellow fever booster vaccination. The receptors originated from a man aged 25-40 years who received the YFV17D yellow fever vaccine.

This clonotype was found many times. The chain is built from TRBV20-1 and TRBJ2-1; 8 bases line up with TRBD2. Germline lookup yields CDR1 DFQATT and CDR2 SNEGSKA (reference sequence). The CDR3 totals 16 residues. With V trimmed by 0 bases and J by 7 bases, 11 bases remained unmatched. CDR3 bases: TGCAGTGCTAGAGAGACCTTCACTAGCGGTCGGAATGAGCAGTTCTTC. The encoded protein is CSARETFTSGRNEQFF.

This clonotype has a handful of counts. This chain links TRBV5-1 with TRBJ1-2; 7 bases map to TRBD1. Germline V gene lookup returns CDR1 SGHRS and CDR2 YFSETQ. The CDR3 is 12 residues long. With 3 bases clipped from V and 8 bases from J, the junction kept 4 bases outside the gene matches. CDR3 nucleotides: TGCGCCAGCAGCTACCAGGGGGTCGGCTACACCTTC. This codes for CASSYQGVGYTF. Full variable domain (remainder filled in from reference TRBV5-1 and TRBJ1-2): KAGVTQTPRYLIKTRGQQVTLSCSPISGHRSVSWYQQTPGQGLQFLFEYFSETQRNKGNFPGRFSGRQFSNSRSEMNVSTLELGDSALYLCASSYQGVGYTFGSGTRLTVV.

The chain links TRBV10-3 to TRBJ2-3; TRBD2 matches at 13 bases. J lost 6 bases, V lost 2 bases, and 8 bases had no gene match. The CDR3 contains 17 residues. The germline CDR1 and CDR2 sequences are ENHRY and SYGVKD. This CDR3 is CAISETSGRAGADTQYF. The CDR3 nucleotides read TGTGCCATCAGTGAGACTAGCGGGAGGGCCGGTGCGGATACGCAGTATTTT.

Only a few counts were recorded for this clonotype. The V gene is TRBV3-1, the J gene TRBJ1-5; D is uncertain. Trimming left V 1 base short and J 0 bases short, with 10 bases between. Looked up from germline, CDR1 is LGHDT and CDR2 is YNNKEL (reference sequence). The CDR3 is 16 residues long. The CDR3 sequence: CASSQGNVYSNQPQHF. The DNA of the CDR3 is TGTGCCAGCAGCCAAGGAAACGTCTATAGCAATCAGCCCCAGCATTTT.

The table lists this clonotype with a few counts. The CDR3 region is CASRPGTGNTIYF. The CDR3 DNA follows: TGTGCCAGTAGACCAGGTACTGGAAACACCATATATTTT. The V call is TRBV19, the J call TRBJ1-3; D unclear. V dropped 6 bases and J dropped 2 bases, with 8 bases sitting between them. CDR1 LNHDA and CDR2 SQIVND come from the germline V gene (reference sequence). This CDR3 region has 13 residues.

This clonotype was recorded a few times. The V and J genes are TRBV11-2 and TRBJ2-7; D remains ambiguous. Germline V gene data show CDR1 as SGHAT and CDR2 as FQNNGV. The CDR3 covers 11 residues. Trimming cost V 4 bases and J 5 bases, with 6 bases left between them. The CDR3 reads CASSSPDEQYF. The CDR3 DNA sequence: TGTGCCAGCAGCTCTCCGGACGAGCAGTACTTC.

This clonotype appeared a few times. The chain has TRBV20-1 and TRBJ1-5; D is unresolved. Germline CDR1 is DFQATT and CDR2 is SNEGSKA (reference sequence). The ends were cut back, 4 bases at V and 4 bases at J, with 5 bases in the middle. This CDR3 region has 11 residues. The CDR3 nucleotides are TGCAGTGCTACGGAGAATCAGCCCCAGCATTTT. Encoded protein: CSATENQPQHF.

This clonotype was recorded a few times. This chain uses TRBV6-1 with TRBJ1-1; D remains unclear. The germline CDR1 and CDR2 sequences are MNHNS and SASEGT. V lost 6 bases and J 4 bases, leaving 15 bases between the germline ends. CDR3 length: 14 amino acids. CDR3 residues: CASSLNMIGTEAFF. The CDR3 DNA is TGTGCCAGCAGCCTTAACATGATTGGCACTGAAGCTTTCTTT.

This clonotype has only a few counts. The chain joins TRBV29-1 to TRBJ2-7; D remains ambiguous. The CDR3 sequence is 10 residues long. Germline V gives CDR1 SQVTM, CDR2 ANQGSEA. Deletions cut 4 bases from V and 8 bases from J, with 9 bases between. DNA of the CDR3: TGCAGCGTTGGGGGTATACAGCAGTACTTC. Amino acid sequence: CSVGGIQQYF.

This chain joins TRBV4-3 and TRBJ2-5, with D possibly being TRBD1 (5 bases). This CDR3 has 13 residues. Trimming removed 3 bases from V and 3 bases from J, with 8 bases in between. CDR1 LGHNA and CDR2 YSLEER come from the germline V gene. CDR3 coding DNA: TGCGCCAGCAGCCAGAACAGGAAAGAGACCCAGTACTTC. It codes for CASSQNRKETQYF.

This clonotype has ten or more counts. V and J are TRBV5-1 and TRBJ2-1; D perhaps matches TRBD2 (5 bases). The CDR3 has 15 amino acids. The V gene lost 0 bases and the J gene lost 4 bases, with 11 bases spanning the gap. Germline lookup yields CDR1 SGHRS and CDR2 YFSETQ. CDR3 protein: CASSLVGERYNEQFF. The CDR3, as DNA: TGCGCCAGCAGCTTGGTGGGAGAAAGGTACAATGAGCAGTTCTTC. Based on the CDR3 plus reference TRBV5-1 and TRBJ2-1, the full variable domain is KAGVTQTPRYLIKTRGQQVTLSCSPISGHRSVSWYQQTPGQGLQFLFEYFSETQRNKGNFPGRFSGRQFSNSRSEMNVSTLELGDSALYLCASSLVGERYNEQFFGPGTRLTVL.

This clonotype has a handful of counts. The gene calls are TRBV6-1 and TRBJ2-5, with 10 bases lining up with TRBD1. The J segment lost 1 base and the V segment lost 6 bases, leaving 5 bases of the junction unmatched. This CDR3 comprises 15 residues. The germline gives CDR1 MNHNS, CDR2 SASEGT. The CDR3 reads CASSSGTGVQETQYF. In DNA form, the CDR3 reads TGTGCCAGCAGCTCCGGGACAGGGGTCCAAGAGACCCAGTACTTC.

The chain employs TRBV4-2 and TRBJ2-6; the D is unclear. V was clipped by 4 bases and J by 0 bases, with 10 bases between them. The germline CDR1 and CDR2 sequences are LGHNA and YNFKEQ. The length of the CDR3 is 16 residues. DNA of the CDR3: TGTGCCAGCAGCCGAGAACGGCTCTCTGGGGCCAACGTCCTGACTTTC. This codes for CASSRERLSGANVLTF.

This clonotype has more than one count but fewer than ten. The V call is TRBV7-9, the J call TRBJ2-3; the match to TRBD2 covers 9 bases. The CDR3 has 15 amino acids. Looked up from germline, CDR1 is SEHNR and CDR2 is FQNEAQ (reference sequence). Trimming cost V 1 base and J 5 bases; bases outside gene matches: 4. The chain's CDR3 is CASSLGDSGRDTQYF. As DNA, the CDR3 is TGTGCCAGCAGCTTAGGGGATAGCGGGAGAGATACGCAGTATTTT.

This clonotype was observed a handful of times. The chain has TRBV7-9 and TRBJ2-1, with D maybe TRBD2 (6 bases). Germline CDR1 and CDR2: SEHNR and FQNEAQ (reference sequence). The CDR3 has 15 residues. Trimming took 8 bases from V and 6 from J, leaving 20 bases between them. The CDR3 DNA is TGTGCCAGCTTCCGGGGGTTGTCGTTTAGCAATGAGCAGTTCTTC. Amino acids: CASFRGLSFSNEQFF.

This clonotype was found a few times. The chain carries TRBV10-3 and TRBJ2-7, with D maybe TRBD2 (6 bases). The CDR3 consists of 16 residues. The V gene's germline CDR1 is ENHRY and CDR2 SYGVKD. V lost 0 bases and J lost 2, with 14 bases in between. This CDR3 is CAISESYPGGAYEQYF. As DNA, the CDR3 is TGTGCCATCAGTGAGTCGTATCCGGGCGGGGCCTACGAGCAGTACTTC.